Here is one T cell receptor beta chain with its context. Its cognate antigen is unknown. The CDR3 is 15 amino acids. CDR1 LNHDA and CDR2 SQIVND come from the germline V gene (reference sequence). The V end lost 7 bases, the J end lost 8 bases, and 23 bases lay between the germline ends. It was healthy bone marrow donors who served as donors. The data were obtained in a study of cytomegalovirus exposure and HLA in healthy donors. Findings and limits, study-wide: Reported performance of the classifier showed diagnosis of cytomegalovirus status with high specificity and sensitivity. Segments of the TCR beta V type were, in most cases, productive about 90% or about 30% of the time in an earlier analysis. Associated with cytomegalovirus, according to the listing, were fewer than 200 TCR beta chains.

A multiplex PCR was run with 60 Vbeta primers and 13 Jbeta primers. TCRdb keeps only in-frame clones here, not all; method: immunoSEQ multiplex PCR. The profile shows fewer than 55,000 clones, around 72% of them singletons. This rearrangement joins TRBV19 to TRBJ1-2; possible D gene TRBD1, 6 bases. The sequenced sample consisted of PBMCs. The sequence came from a woman between 45 and 65 years old in good health and CMV-seropositive. The CDR3 loop reads CASTLGALPVGGYTF. The CDR3 DNA follows: TGTGCCAGTACCTTGGGGGCACTACCGGTGGGAGGCTACACCTTC.